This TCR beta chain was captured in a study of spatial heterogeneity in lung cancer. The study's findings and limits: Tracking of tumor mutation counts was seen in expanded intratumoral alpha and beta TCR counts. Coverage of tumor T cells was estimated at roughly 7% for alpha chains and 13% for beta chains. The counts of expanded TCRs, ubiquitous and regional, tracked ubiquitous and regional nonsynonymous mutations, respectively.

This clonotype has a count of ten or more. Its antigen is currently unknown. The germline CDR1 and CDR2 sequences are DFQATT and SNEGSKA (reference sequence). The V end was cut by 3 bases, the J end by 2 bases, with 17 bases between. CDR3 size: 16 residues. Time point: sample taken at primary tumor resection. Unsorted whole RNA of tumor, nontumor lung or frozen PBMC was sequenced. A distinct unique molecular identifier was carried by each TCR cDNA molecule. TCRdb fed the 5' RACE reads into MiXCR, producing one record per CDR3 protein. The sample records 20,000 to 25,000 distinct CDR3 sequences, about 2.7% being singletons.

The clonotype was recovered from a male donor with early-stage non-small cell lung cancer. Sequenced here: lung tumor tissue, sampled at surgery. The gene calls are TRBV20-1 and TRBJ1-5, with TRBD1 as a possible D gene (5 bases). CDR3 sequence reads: CSASQGSVWGNQPQHF. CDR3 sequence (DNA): TGCAGTGCTAGTCAGGGATCGGTCTGGGGCAATCAGCCCCAGCATTTT.